This TCR beta chain was retrieved from a study of blood T cells in healthy people across ages. Findings of the study overall: Among T cells, TCR beta diversity per million cells dropped roughly linearly as age rose.

Germline V CDR1 and CDR2: SGHDT, YYEEEE. Trimming left V 3 bases short and J 2 bases short, with 19 bases between. This CDR3 is built from 17 residues. In its sample, this clonotype was seen many times. The target antigen is unknown. A second PCR of roughly 7 to 11 cycles used a sample-barcoded 5' primer and a J-beta primer mix. One entry per CDR3 protein, called by TCRdb with MiXCR from the 5' RACE reads. The repertoire holds some 690,000 distinct CDR3 sequences, with about 20% as singletons. V is TRBV5-6 and J is TRBJ2-3; no definite D call. This clonotype was sampled from a man between 65 and 79 years old in good health. The sequencing sample was made of blood. The CDR3: CASSSVAIGTNTDTQYF. As DNA, the CDR3 is TGTGCCAGCAGCTCTGTCGCTATCGGAACCAACACAGATACGCAGTATTTT.